Presented here are 28 T cell receptor beta chains from one specimen sequenced in a study of control samples from healthy donors and cancer patients (dated by TCRdb to the early 2020s). The library was prepared using the immunoSEQ multiplex PCR assay. Imported from immuneACCESS, the table was reduced by TCRdb to in-frame sequences with V and J called. These copies leave out some clones; in studies compared against another copy, an unresolved V gene accounts for under half, and the cause of the remainder is not known. The sample table holds about 9,700 clones, of which just over 90% were seen once. The top ten clonotypes cover roughly 22% of the sample. The sample taken for sequencing was PBMCs. The receptors stem from a man in his sixties with colorectal cancer.

The chain uses TRBV15 and TRBJ1-1; no clear D. V was trimmed by 0 bases and J by 0 bases, leaving 14 bases between them. The CDR3 sequence is 17 residues long. The germline CDR1 and CDR2 sequences are LNHNV and YYDKDF (reference sequence). The CDR3 spells CATSRDTRVRVNTEAFF. The CDR3 nucleotides read TGTGCCACCAGCAGAGATACGAGGGTTCGGGTGAACACTGAAGCTTTCTTT.

V usage is TRBV4-3 and J usage is TRBJ1-3; 7 nucleotides match TRBD1. Germline loops: CDR1 LGHNA, CDR2 YSLEER. J gave up 2 bases and V 5 bases, and 6 bases lay outside the gene matches. CDR3 size: 15 residues. This chain's CDR3 is CASSTLTGPGNTIYF. The CDR3, as DNA: TGCGCCAGCAGCACCCTGACAGGGCCTGGAAACACCATATATTTT.

A single count supports this clone. The chain is built from TRBV19 and TRBJ1-6; tentatively, D is TRBD1 (6 bases). The V end was cut by 3 bases, the J end by 0 bases, with 12 bases between. Per the germline V gene, CDR1 is LNHDA and CDR2 is SQIVND (reference sequence). CDR3 length: 17 amino acids. CDR3 nucleotide sequence: TGTGCCAGTAGTATGTGGCAGGGGAGCTCCTATAATTCACCCCTCCACTTT. Translated: CASSMWQGSSYNSPLHF. Supplemented by reference TRBV19 and TRBJ1-6, the full variable domain reads DGGITQSPKYLFRKEGQNVTLSCEQNLNHDAMYWYRQDPGQGLRLIYYSQIVNDFQKGDIAEGYSVSREKKESFPLTVTSAQKNPTAFYLCASSMWQGSSYNSPLHFGNGTRLTVT.

The chain employs TRBV10-3 and TRBJ1-4, with 7 bases aligning to TRBD1. Trimming at V came to 3 bases and at J to 5 bases, leaving 3 bases not matched to a gene. The CDR3 is 14 residues long. Germline V gene data show CDR1 as ENHRY and CDR2 as SYGVKD. CDR3 region: CAISEYRGNEKLFF. In DNA form, the CDR3 reads TGTGCCATCAGTGAATACAGGGGAAATGAAAAACTGTTTTTT.

This clone was observed a single time. The gene calls are TRBV5-1 and TRBJ1-4, with no clear D. CDR1 and CDR2 (germline): SGHRS, YFSETQ. The CDR3 covers 15 residues. V was pared by 0 bases and J by 0 bases, with 6 bases between. CDR3 sequence (DNA): TGCGCCAGCAGCTTGGGCTCAGCAACTAATGAAAAACTGTTTTTT. Its protein product is CASSLGSATNEKLFF.

The genes are TRBV5-8 and TRBJ1-1; TRBD1 matches at 8 bases. V lost 2 bases and J lost 1; bases outside the gene matches: 4. The CDR3 length is 15 residues. Germline V CDR1 and CDR2: SGHTS, YDEGEE. The CDR3 spells CASSFLGTGNTEAFF. The CDR3 DNA reads TGTGCCAGCAGCTTTTTGGGGACAGGGAACACTGAAGCTTTCTTT.

V and J are TRBV9 and TRBJ2-1; 9 bases line up with TRBD2. The CDR3 runs 15 residues. Germline CDR1 is SGDLS and CDR2 is YYNGEE. V shed 4 bases and J 4 bases; nucleotides not matched to a gene: 6. Here the CDR3 DNA reads TGTGCCAGCAGCCTCAGCGGGGGGCAGTACAATGAGCAGTTCTTC. It codes for CASSLSGGQYNEQFF. The full variable domain, in which reference TRBV9 and TRBJ2-1 provide the parts outside the CDR3, is DSGVTQTPKHLITATGQRVTLRCSPRSGDLSVYWYQQSLDQGLQFLIQYYNGEERAKGNILERFSAQQFPDLHSELNLSSLELGDSALYFCASSLSGGQYNEQFFGPGTRLTVL.

The count of this clone is one. This chain uses TRBV6-5 with TRBJ1-1; TRBD1 matches 10 bases. The V gene's germline CDR1 is MNHEY and CDR2 SVGAGI. CDR3 length equals 15 residues. V was clipped by 1 base and J by 6 bases; unmatched bases: 5. The DNA of the CDR3 is TGTGCCAGCAGTTACTTCGGACAGGGGGTCTCTGAAGCTTTCTTT. This encodes CASSYFGQGVSEAFF.

The gene calls are TRBV18 and TRBJ2-2, with 10 positions matching TRBD2. The CDR3 loop spans 15 amino acids. The V and J ends lost 6 bases and 1 base, in that order; junction bases with no gene match: 2. Germline values: CDR1 KGHSH, CDR2 LQKENI. The CDR3: CASSRLAGNTGELFF. The CDR3 DNA is TGTGCCAGCTCGAGACTAGCGGGGAACACCGGGGAGCTGTTTTTT.

This rearrangement joins TRBV6-2 or TRBV6-3 to TRBJ1-1; D gene ambiguous. V lost 2 bases, J lost 0 bases, and 4 bases lay in between. This CDR3 contains 13 residues. Germline assignment: CDR1 MNHEY and CDR2 SVGEGT. For the CDR3, the DNA is TGTGCCAGCAGTTACGCAGTGAACACTGAAGCTTTCTTT. It translates to CASSYAVNTEAFF.

V and J are TRBV4-1 and TRBJ1-2; possibly TRBD1 for D (5 bases). This CDR3 is built from 16 residues. CDR1 and CDR2 (germline): MGHRA, YSYEKL. The V end lost 0 bases, the J end lost 9 bases, and 20 bases lay between the germline ends. The CDR3, as DNA: TGCGCCAGCAGCCAAGATCAAAGAGACAGTCGGTCTCGCTACACCTTC. It specifies CASSQDQRDSRSRYTF.

This chain uses TRBV3-1 (or the pseudogene TRBV3-2) with TRBJ1-1; D is possibly TRBD1 (6 bases). The V and J ends lost 4 bases and 3 bases respectively, with 18 bases between them. This CDR3 region has 16 residues. Per germline, CDR1 LGHDT and CDR2 YNNKEL (reference sequence). This CDR3 reads CASSRGGGPPHTEAFF. The CDR3 bases are TGTGCCAGCAGCCGAGGGGGGGGGCCCCCCCACACTGAAGCTTTCTTT.

This chain links TRBV6-6 with TRBJ2-7, with D hard to call. The germline V and J ends were trimmed by 2 bases and 2 bases, with 10 bases remaining between them. Germline V gene sequence: CDR1 MNHNY, CDR2 SVGAGI (reference sequence). The CDR3 contains 14 residues. The CDR3 DNA follows: TGTGCCAGCAGTTACACCCTTCCCCCCTACGAGCAGTACTTC. The encoded protein is CASSYTLPPYEQYF.

The gene calls are TRBV11-3 and TRBJ1-6; TRBD1 matches at 8 bases. Germline V gives CDR1 SGHNT, CDR2 YENEEA. CDR3 length: 18 amino acids. With 2 bases clipped from V and 2 bases from J, the junction kept 8 bases outside the gene matches. The CDR3 DNA sequence: TGTGCCAGCAGCTTATTGACCCAGGGGGCAGCCTATAATTCACCCCTCCACTTT. Residues: CASSLLTQGAAYNSPLHF. Full variable domain (missing parts from reference TRBV11-3 and TRBJ1-6): EAGVVQSPRYKIIEKKQPVAFWCNPISGHNTLYWYLQNLGQGPELLIRYENEEAVDDSQLPKDRFSAERLKGVDSTLKIQPAELGDSAVYLCASSLLTQGAAYNSPLHFGNGTRLTVT.

The chain combines TRBV5-6 with TRBJ2-7; D uncertain. V was shortened by 2 bases and J by 5 bases, with 20 bases between the two germline ends. Germline CDR1 SGHDT, CDR2 YYEEEE. This CDR3 contains 16 residues. The CDR3, as DNA: TGTGCCAGCAGCTTTCTATTCGATTTCAAGAAGGACGAGCAGTACTTC. Protein sequence: CASSFLFDFKKDEQYF.

This clone was seen more than once but under ten times. The chain links TRBV6-6 to TRBJ2-2; 7 bases line up with TRBD1. Looked up from germline, CDR1 is MNHNY and CDR2 is SVGAGI (reference sequence). The CDR3 has 16 residues. Losses at the gene ends were 3 bases for V and 3 bases for J; bases not matched to a gene: 7. CDR3 sequence reads: CASSYLTGWDTGELFF. As DNA, the CDR3 is TGTGCCAGCAGTTATTTGACAGGGTGGGACACCGGGGAGCTGTTTTTT.

The chain combines TRBV5-1 with TRBJ2-5, with D possibly being TRBD2 (6 bases). The CDR3 contains 11 residues. Trimming left V 0 bases short and J 11 bases short, with 8 bases between. Germline CDR1 reads SGHRS; CDR2 reads YFSETQ. The CDR3 spells CASSLGTIQYF. The CDR3 nucleotides are TGCGCCAGCAGCTTGGGGACTATTCAGTACTTC.

The chain uses TRBV28 and TRBJ2-7; 13 bases are a match to TRBD2. V trimming: 8 bases; J trimming: 4 bases; junction bases outside the gene matches: 5. Germline V lookup: CDR1 MDHEN, CDR2 SYDVKM. This CDR3 has 14 residues. CDR3 protein: CASARTSGGYEQYF. The CDR3, as DNA: TGTGCCAGCGCTCGGACTAGCGGGGGTTACGAGCAGTACTTC.

This chain links TRBV27 with TRBJ2-1; 8 bases align to TRBD1. V dropped 7 bases and J dropped 7; count of bases not matched to a gene: 18. From germline, CDR1 is MNHEY and CDR2 SMNVEV (reference sequence). The CDR3 is 17 residues long. The CDR3 loop is CASIGAARTGSWNEQFF. The CDR3, as DNA: TGTGCCAGCATTGGGGCCGCCCGGACAGGGTCTTGGAATGAGCAGTTCTTC.

V and J are TRBV30 and TRBJ2-7, with TRBD2 matching 7 bases. The junction had 16 bases not matched to a gene; V was cut back by 2 bases and J by 3 bases. Germline lookup yields CDR1 GTSNPN and CDR2 SVGIG (reference sequence). The CDR3 length is 17 residues. CDR3 amino acids: CAWSRDYSRDGFYEQYF. The CDR3 nucleotides read TGTGCCTGGAGTCGGGACTATTCCCGGGACGGCTTCTACGAGCAGTACTTC. The full variable domain, with the rest looked up from reference TRBV30 and TRBJ2-7, is SQTIHQWPATLVQPVGSPLSLECTVEGTSNPNLYWYRQAAGRGLQLLFYSVGIGQISSEVPQNLSASRPQDRQFILSSKKLLLSDSGFYLCAWSRDYSRDGFYEQYFGPGTRLTVT.

V is TRBV5-1 and J is TRBJ2-1; 7 bases align to TRBD1. Trimming cost V 5 bases and J 0 bases; bases outside gene matches: 11. CDR3 length equals 17 residues. The germline V gene encodes CDR1 SGHRS and CDR2 YFSETQ. The DNA for the CDR3 is TGCGCCAGCAGGCAAGCATTCGGGGACAGCTCCTACAATGAGCAGTTCTTC. Residues: CASRQAFGDSSYNEQFF.

The gene calls are TRBV5-4 and TRBJ2-1, with TRBD2 matching over 9 bases. From germline, CDR1 is SGHNT and CDR2 YYREEE (reference sequence). CDR3 length: 18 amino acids. Trimming at V came to 0 bases and at J to 1 base, leaving 8 bases not matched to a gene. DNA for the CDR3: TGTGCCAGCAGCTTGGCCCTCCTAACTAGCGGGTCCTACAATGAGCAGTTCTTC. This translates into CASSLALLTSGSYNEQFF. The variable domain in full, with the rest retrieved from reference TRBV5-4 and TRBJ2-1, is ETGVTQSPTHLIKTRGQQVTLRCSSQSGHNTVSWYQQALGQGPQFIFQYYREEENGRGNFPPRFSGLQFPNYSSELNVNALELDDSALYLCASSLALLTSGSYNEQFFGPGTRLTVL.

Comment on this clone: This same CDR3 is encoded by further DNA sequences in the sample. The V and J genes are TRBV6-5 and TRBJ1-6; D uncertain. V lost 6 bases, J lost 7 bases, and 13 bases lay in between. The CDR3 has 14 amino acids. Germline lookup yields CDR1 MNHEY and CDR2 SVGAGI. CDR3: CASRPDGSNSPLHF. The CDR3 region has the DNA TGTGCCAGCAGACCTGACGGCTCCAATTCACCCCTCCACTTT.

This clone was recorded once. The rearrangement links TRBV28 to TRBJ2-7; TRBD2 matches 8 bases. The CDR3 length is 14 residues. The germline CDR1 and CDR2 sequences are MDHEN and SYDVKM. With 3 bases clipped from V and 4 bases from J, the junction kept 5 bases outside the gene matches. The CDR3 region is CASSFPRGGYEQYF. The DNA for the CDR3 is TGTGCCAGCAGTTTTCCTCGGGGGGGGTACGAGCAGTACTTC. Looking up the rest from reference TRBV28 and TRBJ2-7 gives the full variable domain: DVKVTQSSRYLVKRTGEKVFLECVQDMDHENMFWYRQDPGLGLRLIYFSYDVKMKEKGDIPEGYSVSREKKERFSLILESASTNQTSMYLCASSFPRGGYEQYFGPGTRLTVT.

The CDR3 loop is CASSPHGGSSYEQYF. The DNA for the CDR3 is TGTGCCAGCAGCCCCCACGGGGGGAGCTCCTACGAGCAGTACTTC. This chain links TRBV21-1 with TRBJ2-7; the D call TRBD2 from the table was never checked on the DNA. TRBV21-1 is termed a pseudogene. The CDR3 runs to 15 residues.

The CDR3 DNA reads TGTGCCAGCAGCCAAGGGGGACAGGGGAAAGGGAATGGCTACACCTTC. This gives the protein CASSQGGQGKGNGYTF. V is TRBV4-2 and J is TRBJ1-2, with 10 bases identical to TRBD1. Losses at the gene ends were 1 base for V and 6 bases for J; bases not matched to a gene: 8. This CDR3 spans 16 amino acids. CDR1 and CDR2 from the germline V gene are LGHNA and YNFKEQ.

This clone was seen more than once but under ten times. The chain carries TRBV11-2 and TRBJ2-1, with unresolved D. Germline V gene lookup returns CDR1 SGHAT and CDR2 FQNNGV. V was clipped by 1 base and J by 0 bases, with 16 bases between them. This CDR3 is built from 18 residues. CDR3: CASSLGRKTISSYNEQFF. The CDR3 bases are TGTGCCAGCAGCTTAGGGCGGAAGACAATAAGCTCCTACAATGAGCAGTTCTTC.

The chain's CDR3 is CASRGTTGGYTF. In DNA form, the CDR3 reads TGTGCCAGCAGGGGCACTACTGGCGGCTACACCTTC. This chain uses TRBV4-2 with TRBJ1-2, with D unclear. Trimming took off 6 bases at V and 8 bases at J, with 13 bases between the two ends. From germline, CDR1 is LGHNA and CDR2 YNFKEQ. The CDR3 runs 12 residues.